The 19 T cell receptor beta chains below come from one sample, sequenced in a study of blood T cell repertoires in COVID-19. Sequencing was performed with immunoSEQ multiplex PCR; in TCRdb, only in-frame clones are kept and a portion is missing. The sample consists of around 170,000 clones, 80% of them appearing once. Sequences were obtained from peripheral blood. The receptors here all came from a man aged 70 or older with active or convalescent COVID-19.

The chain employs TRBV7-2 and TRBJ2-3, with a tentative D call TRBD1 (7 bases). Deletions cut 4 bases from V and 0 bases from J, with 23 bases between. The CDR3 loop spans 19 amino acids. From germline, CDR1 is SGHTA and CDR2 FQGNSA. CDR3 nucleotides: TGTGCCAGCAGCTGGCGGGGTACAGGGGACTTCTCTAGCACAGATACGCAGTATTTT. Translation: CASSWRGTGDFSSTDTQYF.

V usage is TRBV7-9 and J usage is TRBJ1-2; no clear D. This CDR3 region has 14 residues. V was shortened by 0 bases and J by 4 bases, with 9 bases between the two germline ends. Germline lookup yields CDR1 SEHNR and CDR2 FQNEAQ (reference sequence). CDR3 DNA: TGTGCCAGCAGCTTAGCCGGGAATCCCTATGGCTACACCTTC. Its protein is CASSLAGNPYGYTF.

This clone was recorded many times. The chain couples TRBV10-1 to TRBJ2-1, with TRBD2 matching over 8 bases. V lost 2 bases and J lost 4; bases outside the gene matches: 4. CDR3 length equals 15 residues. In germline, CDR1 is WNHNN, CDR2 SYGVQD (reference sequence). The CDR3 is CASSEGAGGYNEQFF. Written as DNA, the CDR3 is TGCGCCAGCAGTGAGGGGGCGGGAGGTTACAATGAGCAGTTCTTC.

V and J are TRBV3-1 (or the pseudogene TRBV3-2) and TRBJ1-2; D is ambiguous. Per the germline V gene, CDR1 is LGHDT and CDR2 is YNNKEL (reference sequence). V lost 1 base and J 3 bases, leaving 3 bases between the germline ends. The CDR3 length is 12 residues. The CDR3 DNA reads as TGTGCCAGCAGCCAAGCTGACTATGGCTACACCTTC. This gives the protein CASSQADYGYTF.

This sequence joins TRBV3-1 (or the pseudogene TRBV3-2) and TRBJ2-3; no clear D gene. The V gene's germline CDR1 is LGHDT and CDR2 YNNKEL (reference sequence). V lost 6 bases to trimming and J lost 11 bases, with 12 bases between them. The CDR3 runs to 11 residues. The CDR3 is CASRNYQEQYF. CDR3 in DNA: TGTGCCAGCAGGAATTACCAGGAGCAGTATTTT.

The chain has TRBV2 and TRBJ1-1, with a tentative D call TRBD1 (6 bases). The CDR3 sequence is 13 residues long. Germline V gene data show CDR1 as SNHLY and CDR2 as FYNNEI. V was cut by 5 bases and J by 5 bases, with 12 bases left in between. Here the CDR3 DNA reads TGTGCCAGCAGTTCACAGGGACGGACTGAAGCTTTCTTT. Its translation is CASSSQGRTEAFF. The complete variable domain, with remaining parts taken from reference TRBV2 and TRBJ1-1, reads EPEVTQTPSHQVTQMGQEVILRCVPISNHLYFYWYRQILGQKVEFLVSFYNNEISEKSEIFDDQFSVERPDGSNFTLKIRSTKLEDSAMYFCASSSQGRTEAFFGQGTRLTVV.

This clone was picked up a small number of times. The genes are TRBV5-1 and TRBJ2-7, with D possibly TRBD2 on 7 matching bases. The CDR3 length is 14 residues. The ends were cut back, 7 bases at V and 2 bases at J, with 16 bases in the middle. CDR1 SGHRS and CDR2 YFSETQ come from the germline V gene. CDR3 in DNA: TGCGCCAGCTCTGAGGCGGGGGCCCCCTACGAGCAGTACTTC. Translating it yields CASSEAGAPYEQYF.

This clone was counted only a few times. The chain uses TRBV7-6 and TRBJ1-2, with unresolved D. V was clipped by 5 bases and J by 1 base, with 11 bases between them. CDR1 is SGHVS, CDR2 FNYEAQ, per germline. This CDR3 is 14 amino acids long. CDR3 nucleotide sequence: TGTGCCAGCAGCCCTTCGGAGAATAACTATGGCTACACCTTC. It translates to CASSPSENNYGYTF.

This clone has just a few counts. The chain recombines TRBV2 with TRBJ2-2, with 9 bases identical to TRBD2. The V gene's germline CDR1 is SNHLY and CDR2 FYNNEI. Unmatched junction bases numbered 9, after V lost 7 bases and J lost 3 bases. This CDR3 spans 16 amino acids. The CDR3: CASTGVGGGDTGELFF. In DNA, the CDR3 is TGTGCCAGCACCGGGGTAGGCGGGGGGGACACCGGGGAGCTGTTTTTT.

This clone was counted a few times. The chain uses TRBV5-1 and TRBJ1-1, with 8 bases that match TRBD1. J lost 5 bases, V lost 4 bases, and 7 bases had no gene match. The CDR3 spans 14 residues. Germline loops: CDR1 SGHRS, CDR2 YFSETQ. The CDR3 nucleotides are TGCGCCAGCAGCAGGACAGGGTGGGAAACTGAAGCTTTCTTT. Translated, it gives CASSRTGWETEAFF.

V is TRBV6-5 and J is TRBJ2-5; a weak D match, TRBD1 (5 bases). Trimming removed 0 bases at V and 5 bases at J, with 13 bases between. This CDR3 comprises 15 residues. Germline V CDR1 and CDR2: MNHEY, SVGAGI. As DNA, the CDR3 is TGTGCCAGCAGTTACTCTCCGGCAGGGAAGGAGACCCAGTACTTC. Its protein product is CASSYSPAGKETQYF.

The rearrangement uses TRBV29-1 and TRBJ2-5; no reliable D call. Germline V CDR1 and CDR2: SQVTM, ANQGSEA. Trimming shortened V by 3 bases and J by 7 bases, and 9 bases separated the two germline ends. The CDR3 loop spans 11 amino acids. Written as DNA, the CDR3 is TGCAGCGTTGACTACGGAGTGACCCAGTACTTC. Residues: CSVDYGVTQYF.

This chain connects TRBV7-9 to TRBJ2-2; TRBD2 agrees at 10 bases. J was trimmed by 7 bases and V by 2 bases; bases with no gene match: 7. Per the germline V gene, CDR1 is SEHNR and CDR2 is FQNEAQ (reference sequence). This CDR3 is built from 16 residues. The chain's CDR3 is CASSLPAGGPIGELFF. The CDR3 DNA reads as TGTGCCAGCAGCTTACCAGCGGGGGGGCCGATCGGGGAGCTGTTTTTT. Drawing the rest from reference TRBV7-9 and TRBJ2-2, the complete variable domain is DTGVSQNPRHKITKRGQNVTFRCDPISEHNRLYWYRQTLGQGPEFLTYFQNEAQLEKSRLLSDRFSAERPKGSFSTLEIQRTEQGDSAMYLCASSLPAGGPIGELFFGEGSRLTVL.

The chain is built from TRBV7-6 and TRBJ2-2, with 9 nucleotides matching TRBD1. The V gene end was trimmed by 5 bases and the J gene end by 7 bases; junction bases not matched to a gene: 8. The germline V gene encodes CDR1 SGHVS and CDR2 FNYEAQ. The CDR3 runs 15 residues. The CDR3 DNA reads TGTGCCAGCAGCCGGGACAGGGAGGTTCTCGGGGAGCTGTTTTTT. Translating gives CASSRDREVLGELFF.

The V call is TRBV10-3, the J call TRBJ2-7, with TRBD2 matching 7 bases. The V gene end was trimmed by 3 bases and the J gene end by 1 base; junction bases not matched to a gene: 3. Germline V CDR1 and CDR2: ENHRY, SYGVKD. The CDR3 has 14 amino acids. This CDR3 reads CAISDGGLSYEQYF. CDR3 DNA: TGTGCCATCAGTGATGGGGGACTATCCTACGAGCAGTACTTC.

The rearrangement joins TRBV11-3 to TRBJ1-5; 8 positions agree with TRBD1. Germline V lookup: CDR1 SGHNT, CDR2 YENEEA. CDR3 size: 17 residues. V lost 2 bases and J lost 5; bases outside the gene matches: 11. The CDR3 region is CASSLNGQGEIDQPQHF. In DNA, the CDR3 is TGTGCCAGCAGCTTAAACGGACAGGGCGAGATTGATCAGCCCCAGCATTTT. Based on the CDR3 plus reference TRBV11-3 and TRBJ1-5, the full variable domain is EAGVVQSPRYKIIEKKQPVAFWCNPISGHNTLYWYLQNLGQGPELLIRYENEEAVDDSQLPKDRFSAERLKGVDSTLKIQPAELGDSAVYLCASSLNGQGEIDQPQHFGDGTRLSIL.

The chain uses TRBV9 and TRBJ1-1, with 8 bases identical to TRBD1. Trimming took 4 bases from V and 7 from J; bases not matched to a gene: 9. The CDR3 loop spans 14 amino acids. Germline values: CDR1 SGDLS, CDR2 YYNGEE. CDR3 coding DNA: TGTGCCAGCAGCCCCGAAACAGGGGGAGGTGAAGCTTTCTTT. Translation gives CASSPETGGGEAFF.

The chain couples TRBV30 to TRBJ1-1, with D hard to call. V lost 4 bases to trimming and J lost 1 base, with 10 bases between them. The CDR3 is made up of 13 amino acids. Germline CDR1 reads GTSNPN; CDR2 reads SVGIG (reference sequence). The CDR3 bases are TGTGCCTGGATTAGCCAGCCGAACACTGAAGCTTTCTTT. Translated: CAWISQPNTEAFF.

This chain links TRBV5-1 with TRBJ2-3, with 11 bases that match TRBD2. The CDR3 totals 19 residues. V shed 0 bases and J 1 base; nucleotides not matched to a gene: 10. CDR1 is SGHRS, CDR2 YFSETQ, per germline. The CDR3 reads CASSLGSTSGRAGTDTQYF. The CDR3 bases are TGCGCCAGCAGCTTGGGGTCCACTAGCGGGAGAGCTGGCACAGATACGCAGTATTTT.